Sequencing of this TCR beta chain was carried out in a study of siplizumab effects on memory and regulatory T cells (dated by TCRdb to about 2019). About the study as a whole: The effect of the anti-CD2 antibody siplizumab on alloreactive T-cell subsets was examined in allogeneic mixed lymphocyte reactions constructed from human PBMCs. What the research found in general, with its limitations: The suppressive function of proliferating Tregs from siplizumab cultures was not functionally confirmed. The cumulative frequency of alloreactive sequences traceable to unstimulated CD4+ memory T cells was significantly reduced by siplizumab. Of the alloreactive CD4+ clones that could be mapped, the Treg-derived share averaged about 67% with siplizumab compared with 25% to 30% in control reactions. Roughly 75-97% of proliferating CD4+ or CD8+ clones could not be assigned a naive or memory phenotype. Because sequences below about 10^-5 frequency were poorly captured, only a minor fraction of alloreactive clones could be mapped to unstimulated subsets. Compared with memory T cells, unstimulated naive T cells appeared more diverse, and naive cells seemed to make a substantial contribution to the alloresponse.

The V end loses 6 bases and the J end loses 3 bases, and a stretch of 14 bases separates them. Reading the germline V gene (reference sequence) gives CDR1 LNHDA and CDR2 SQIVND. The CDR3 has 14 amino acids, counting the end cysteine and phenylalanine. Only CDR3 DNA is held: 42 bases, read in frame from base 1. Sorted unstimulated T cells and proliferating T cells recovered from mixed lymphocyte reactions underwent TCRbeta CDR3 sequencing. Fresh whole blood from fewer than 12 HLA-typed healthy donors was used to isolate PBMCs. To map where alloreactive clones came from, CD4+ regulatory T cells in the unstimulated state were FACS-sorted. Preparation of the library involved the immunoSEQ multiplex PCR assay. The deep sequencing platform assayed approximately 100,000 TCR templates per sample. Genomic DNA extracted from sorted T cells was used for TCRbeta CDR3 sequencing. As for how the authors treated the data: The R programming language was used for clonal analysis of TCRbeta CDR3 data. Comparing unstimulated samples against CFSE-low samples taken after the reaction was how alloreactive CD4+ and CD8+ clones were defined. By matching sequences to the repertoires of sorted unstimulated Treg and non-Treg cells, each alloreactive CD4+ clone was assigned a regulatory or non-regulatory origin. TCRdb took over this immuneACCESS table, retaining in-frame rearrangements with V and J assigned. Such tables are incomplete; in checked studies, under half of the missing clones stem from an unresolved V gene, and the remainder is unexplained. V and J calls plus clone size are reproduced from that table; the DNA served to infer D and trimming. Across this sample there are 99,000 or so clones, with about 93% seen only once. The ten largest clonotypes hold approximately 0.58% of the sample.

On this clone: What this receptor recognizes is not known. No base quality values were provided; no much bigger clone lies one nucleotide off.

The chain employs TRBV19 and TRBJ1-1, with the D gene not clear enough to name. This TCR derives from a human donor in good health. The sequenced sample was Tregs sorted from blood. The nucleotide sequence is TGTGCCAGTAGAGCTCGGACCCGCCACACTGAAGCTTTCTTT. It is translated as CASRARTRHTEAFF. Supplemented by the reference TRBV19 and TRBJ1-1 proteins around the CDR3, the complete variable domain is DGGITQSPKYLFRKEGQNVTLSCEQNLNHDAMYWYRQDPGQGLRLIYYSQIVNDFQKGDIAEGYSVSREKKESFPLTVTSAQKNPTAFYLCASRARTRHTEAFFGQGTRLTVV.